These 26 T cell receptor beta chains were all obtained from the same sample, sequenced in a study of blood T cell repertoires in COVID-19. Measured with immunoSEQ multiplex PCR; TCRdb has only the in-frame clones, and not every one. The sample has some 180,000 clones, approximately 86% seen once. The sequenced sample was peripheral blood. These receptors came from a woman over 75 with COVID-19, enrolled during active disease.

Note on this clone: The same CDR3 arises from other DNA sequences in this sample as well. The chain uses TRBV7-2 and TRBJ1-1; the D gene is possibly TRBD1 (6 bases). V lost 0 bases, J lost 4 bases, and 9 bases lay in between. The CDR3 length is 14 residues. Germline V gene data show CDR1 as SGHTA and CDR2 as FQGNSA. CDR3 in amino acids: CASSLAQGGTEAFF. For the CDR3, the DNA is TGTGCCAGCAGCTTAGCTCAAGGGGGCACTGAAGCTTTCTTT.

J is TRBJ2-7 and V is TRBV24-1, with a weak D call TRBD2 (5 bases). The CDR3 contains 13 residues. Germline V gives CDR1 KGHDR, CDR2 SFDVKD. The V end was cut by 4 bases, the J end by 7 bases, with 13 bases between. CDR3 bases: TGTGCCACCAGTGACCCGGGGAGACGGGAGCAGTACTTC. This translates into CATSDPGRREQYF.

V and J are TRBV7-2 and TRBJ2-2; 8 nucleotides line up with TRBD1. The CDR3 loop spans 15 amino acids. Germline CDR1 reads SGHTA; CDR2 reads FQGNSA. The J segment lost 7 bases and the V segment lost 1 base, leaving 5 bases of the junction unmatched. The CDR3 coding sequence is TGTGCCAGCAGCTTAGAAAGGACAGGGATCGGGGAGCTGTTTTTT. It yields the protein CASSLERTGIGELFF.

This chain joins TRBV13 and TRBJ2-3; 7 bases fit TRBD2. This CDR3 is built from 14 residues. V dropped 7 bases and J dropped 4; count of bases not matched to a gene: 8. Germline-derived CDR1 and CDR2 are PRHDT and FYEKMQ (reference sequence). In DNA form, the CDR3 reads TGTGCCAGCACCCACCGGGGAGGGGCAGATACGCAGTATTTT. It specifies CASTHRGGADTQYF.

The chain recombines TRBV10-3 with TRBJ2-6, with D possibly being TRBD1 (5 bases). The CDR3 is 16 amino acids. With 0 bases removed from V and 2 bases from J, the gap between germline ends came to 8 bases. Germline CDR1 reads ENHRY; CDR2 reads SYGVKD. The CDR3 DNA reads TGTGCCATCAGTGAGTCGATAGGGGCTGGGGCCAACGTCCTGACTTTC. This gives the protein CAISESIGAGANVLTF.

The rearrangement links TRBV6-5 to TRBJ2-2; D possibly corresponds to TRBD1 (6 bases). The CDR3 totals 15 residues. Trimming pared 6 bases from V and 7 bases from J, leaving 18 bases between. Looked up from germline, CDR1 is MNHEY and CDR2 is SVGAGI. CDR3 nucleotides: TGTGCCAGCAGAGGGAATACAGGGTTAATCGGGGAGCTGTTTTTT. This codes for CASRGNTGLIGELFF.

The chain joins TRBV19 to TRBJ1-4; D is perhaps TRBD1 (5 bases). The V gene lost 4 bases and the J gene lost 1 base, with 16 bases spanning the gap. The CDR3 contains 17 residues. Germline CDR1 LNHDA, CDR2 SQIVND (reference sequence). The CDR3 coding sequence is TGTGCCAGTAGTACGGATTCGACAGTCGAAACTAATGAAAAACTGTTTTTT. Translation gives CASSTDSTVETNEKLFF.

The CDR3 spells CASGRTGFAYGYTF. The DNA of the CDR3 is TGTGCCAGCGGACGGACAGGGTTTGCATATGGCTACACCTTC. J is TRBJ1-2 and V is TRBV6-5; 8 bases are shared with TRBD1. The CDR3 is 14 residues long. V shed 8 bases, J shed 5 bases, and the junction held 10 bases outside the gene matches. Germline V gene sequence: CDR1 MNHEY, CDR2 SVGAGI.

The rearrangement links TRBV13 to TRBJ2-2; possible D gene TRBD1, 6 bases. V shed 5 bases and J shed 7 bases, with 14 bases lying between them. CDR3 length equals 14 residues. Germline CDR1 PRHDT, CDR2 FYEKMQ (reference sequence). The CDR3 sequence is CASSPQGKGGELFF. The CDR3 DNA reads TGTGCCAGCAGCCCACAGGGAAAGGGCGGGGAGCTGTTTTTT.

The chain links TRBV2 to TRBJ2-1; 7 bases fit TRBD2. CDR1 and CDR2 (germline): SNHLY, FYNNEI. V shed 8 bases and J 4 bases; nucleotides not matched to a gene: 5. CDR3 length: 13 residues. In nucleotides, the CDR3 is TGTGCCAGCCGGGACTACCAATACAATGAGCAGTTCTTC. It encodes CASRDYQYNEQFF.

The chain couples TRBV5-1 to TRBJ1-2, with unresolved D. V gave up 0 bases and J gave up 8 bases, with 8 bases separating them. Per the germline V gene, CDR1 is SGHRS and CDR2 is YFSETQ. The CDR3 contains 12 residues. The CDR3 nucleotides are TGCGCCAGCAGCTTGGAATCAGAAGGCTACACCTTC. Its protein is CASSLESEGYTF.

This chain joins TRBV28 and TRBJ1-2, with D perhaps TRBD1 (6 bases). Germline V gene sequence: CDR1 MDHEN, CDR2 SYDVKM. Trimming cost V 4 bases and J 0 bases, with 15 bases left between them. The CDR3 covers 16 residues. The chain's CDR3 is CASSSTGRGSNYGYTF. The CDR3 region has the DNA TGTGCCAGCAGTTCGACAGGACGAGGATCTAACTATGGCTACACCTTC.

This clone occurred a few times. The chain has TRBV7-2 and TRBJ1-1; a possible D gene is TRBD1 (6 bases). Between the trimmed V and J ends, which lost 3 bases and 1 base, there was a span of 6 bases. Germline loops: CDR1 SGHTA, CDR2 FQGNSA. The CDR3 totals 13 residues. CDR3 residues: CASSFRGNTEAFF. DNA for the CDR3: TGTGCCAGCAGCTTCAGGGGGAACACTGAAGCTTTCTTT. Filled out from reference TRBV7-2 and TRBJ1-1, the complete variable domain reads GAGVSQSPSNKVTEKGKDVELRCDPISGHTALYWYRQSLGQGLEFLIYFQGNSAPDKSGLPSDRFSAERTGGSVSTLTIQRTQQEDSAVYLCASSFRGNTEAFFGQGTRLTVV.

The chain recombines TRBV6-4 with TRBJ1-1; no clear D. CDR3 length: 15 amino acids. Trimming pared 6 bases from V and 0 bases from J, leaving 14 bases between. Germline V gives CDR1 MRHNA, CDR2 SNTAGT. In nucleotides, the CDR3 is TGTGCCAGCAGCAGCTTGGGCAGGCTGAACACTGAAGCTTTCTTT. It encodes CASSSLGRLNTEAFF.

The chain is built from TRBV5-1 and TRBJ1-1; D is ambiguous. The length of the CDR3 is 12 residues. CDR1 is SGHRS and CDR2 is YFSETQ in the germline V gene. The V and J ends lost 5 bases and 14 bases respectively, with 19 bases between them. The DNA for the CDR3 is TGCGCCAGCAGGTTCGGTGCAACCGAAGTGTTCTTT. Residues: CASRFGATEVFF. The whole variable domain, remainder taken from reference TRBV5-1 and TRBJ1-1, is KAGVTQTPRYLIKTRGQQVTLSCSPISGHRSVSWYQQTPGQGLQFLFEYFSETQRNKGNFPGRFSGRQFSNSRSEMNVSTLELGDSALYLCASRFGATEVFFGQGTRLTVV.

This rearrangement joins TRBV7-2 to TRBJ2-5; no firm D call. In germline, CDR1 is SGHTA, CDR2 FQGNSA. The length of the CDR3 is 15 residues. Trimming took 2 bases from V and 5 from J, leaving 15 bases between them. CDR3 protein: CASSLYRPPQETQYF. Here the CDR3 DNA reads TGTGCCAGCAGCTTATACCGCCCTCCCCAGGAGACCCAGTACTTC.

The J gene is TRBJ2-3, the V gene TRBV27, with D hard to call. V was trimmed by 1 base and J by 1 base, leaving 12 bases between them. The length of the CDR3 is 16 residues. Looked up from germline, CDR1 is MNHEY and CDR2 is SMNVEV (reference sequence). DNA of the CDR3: TGTGCCAGCAGTTTATTCCGAGCTTCGGGCACAGATACGCAGTATTTT. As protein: CASSLFRASGTDTQYF.

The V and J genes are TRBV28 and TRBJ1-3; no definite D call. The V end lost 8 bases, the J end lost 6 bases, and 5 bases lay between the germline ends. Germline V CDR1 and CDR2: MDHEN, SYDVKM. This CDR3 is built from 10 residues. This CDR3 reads CASGLNTIYF. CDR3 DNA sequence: TGTGCCAGCGGACTAAACACCATATATTTT. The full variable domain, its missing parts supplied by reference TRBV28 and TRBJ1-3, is DVKVTQSSRYLVKRTGEKVFLECVQDMDHENMFWYRQDPGLGLRLIYFSYDVKMKEKGDIPEGYSVSREKKERFSLILESASTNQTSMYLCASGLNTIYFGEGSWLTVV.

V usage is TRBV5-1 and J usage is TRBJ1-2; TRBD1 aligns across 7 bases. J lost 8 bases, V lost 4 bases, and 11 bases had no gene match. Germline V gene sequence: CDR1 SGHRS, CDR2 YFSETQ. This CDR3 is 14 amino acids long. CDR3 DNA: TGCGCCAGCAGCCACACCGGGACAGCCGTGGGCTACACCTTC. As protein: CASSHTGTAVGYTF.

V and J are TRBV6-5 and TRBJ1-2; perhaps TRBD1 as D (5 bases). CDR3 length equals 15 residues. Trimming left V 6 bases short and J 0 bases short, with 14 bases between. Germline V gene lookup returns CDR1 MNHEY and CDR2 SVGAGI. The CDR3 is CASSLSGGANYGYTF. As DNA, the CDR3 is TGTGCCAGCAGCCTATCGGGGGGTGCTAACTATGGCTACACCTTC.

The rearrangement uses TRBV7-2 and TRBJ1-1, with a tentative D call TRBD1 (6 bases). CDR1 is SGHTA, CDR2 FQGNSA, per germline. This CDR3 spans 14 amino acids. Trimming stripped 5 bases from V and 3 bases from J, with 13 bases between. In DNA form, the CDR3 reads TGTGCCAGCAGCCCCCACAGGGCGCACACTGAAGCTTTCTTT. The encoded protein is CASSPHRAHTEAFF.

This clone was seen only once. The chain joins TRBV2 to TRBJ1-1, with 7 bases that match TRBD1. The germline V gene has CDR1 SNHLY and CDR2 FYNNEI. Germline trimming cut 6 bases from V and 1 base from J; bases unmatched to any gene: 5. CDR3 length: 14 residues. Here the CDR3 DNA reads TGTGCCAGCAGCTTCTGGACAGGGAACACTGAAGCTTTCTTT. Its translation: CASSFWTGNTEAFF.

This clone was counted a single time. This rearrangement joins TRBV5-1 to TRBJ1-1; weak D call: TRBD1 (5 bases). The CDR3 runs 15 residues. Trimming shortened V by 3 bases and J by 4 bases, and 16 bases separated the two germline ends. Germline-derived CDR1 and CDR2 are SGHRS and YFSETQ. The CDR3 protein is CASSSGGKDSTEAFF. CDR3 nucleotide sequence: TGCGCCAGCAGCTCGGGGGGGAAGGATTCCACTGAAGCTTTCTTT.

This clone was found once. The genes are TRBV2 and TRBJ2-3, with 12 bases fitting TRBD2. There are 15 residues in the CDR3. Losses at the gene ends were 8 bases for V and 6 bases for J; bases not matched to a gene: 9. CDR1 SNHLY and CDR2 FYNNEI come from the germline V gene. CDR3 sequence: CASVGLAGLRDTQYF. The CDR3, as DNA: TGTGCCAGCGTAGGACTAGCGGGACTTAGGGATACGCAGTATTTT.

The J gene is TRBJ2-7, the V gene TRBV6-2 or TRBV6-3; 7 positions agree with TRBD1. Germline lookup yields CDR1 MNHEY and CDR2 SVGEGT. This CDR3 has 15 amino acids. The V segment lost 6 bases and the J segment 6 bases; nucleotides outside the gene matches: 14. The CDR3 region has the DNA TGTGCCAGCAGCCCGCCCCCTCTAACAGGGGCCGAGCAGTACTTC. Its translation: CASSPPPLTGAEQYF.

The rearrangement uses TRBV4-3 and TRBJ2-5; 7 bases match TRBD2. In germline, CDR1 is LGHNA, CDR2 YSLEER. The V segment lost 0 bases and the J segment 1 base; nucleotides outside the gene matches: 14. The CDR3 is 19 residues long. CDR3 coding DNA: TGCGCCAGCAGCCAAGAAGTACTCCCACGGGCTAGCGGCCAAGAGACCCAGTACTTC. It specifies CASSQEVLPRASGQETQYF.